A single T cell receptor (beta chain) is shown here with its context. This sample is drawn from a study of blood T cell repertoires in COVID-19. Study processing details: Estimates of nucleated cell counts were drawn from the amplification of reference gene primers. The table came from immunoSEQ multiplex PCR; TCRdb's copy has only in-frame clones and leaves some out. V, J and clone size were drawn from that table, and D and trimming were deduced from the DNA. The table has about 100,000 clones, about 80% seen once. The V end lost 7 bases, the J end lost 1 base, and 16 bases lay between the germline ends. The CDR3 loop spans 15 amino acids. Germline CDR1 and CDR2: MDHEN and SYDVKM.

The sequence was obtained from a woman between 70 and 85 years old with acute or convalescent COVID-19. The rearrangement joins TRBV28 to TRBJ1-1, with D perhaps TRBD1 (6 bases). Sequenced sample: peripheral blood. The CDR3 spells CASKDRPPQNTEAFF. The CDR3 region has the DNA TGTGCCAGCAAAGACAGGCCCCCCCAGAACACTGAAGCTTTCTTT.